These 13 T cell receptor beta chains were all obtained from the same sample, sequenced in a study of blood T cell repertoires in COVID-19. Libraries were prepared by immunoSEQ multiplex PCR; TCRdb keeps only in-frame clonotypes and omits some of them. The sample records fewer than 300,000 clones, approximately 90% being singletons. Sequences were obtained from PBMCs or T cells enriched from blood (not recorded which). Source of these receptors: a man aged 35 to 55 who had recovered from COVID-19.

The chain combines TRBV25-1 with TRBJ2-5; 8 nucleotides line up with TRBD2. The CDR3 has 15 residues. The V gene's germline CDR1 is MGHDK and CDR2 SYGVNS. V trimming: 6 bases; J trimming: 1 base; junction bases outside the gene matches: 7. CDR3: CASSDYSGSQETQYF. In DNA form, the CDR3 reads TGTGCCAGCAGCGATTACAGCGGGAGCCAAGAGACCCAGTACTTC.

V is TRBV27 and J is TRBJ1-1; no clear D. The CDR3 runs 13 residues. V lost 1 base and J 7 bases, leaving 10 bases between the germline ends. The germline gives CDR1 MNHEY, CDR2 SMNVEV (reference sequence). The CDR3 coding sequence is TGTGCCAGCAGTTTATTACTCGCGAGTGAAGCTTTCTTT. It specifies CASSLLLASEAFF.

DNA of the CDR3: TGTGCCAGCAGTCAAAATGAGTTCCTCACAGATACGCAGTATTTT. Amino acid sequence: CASSQNEFLTDTQYF. The chain is built from TRBV11-2 and TRBJ2-3; no clear D. Trimming removed 6 bases at V and 2 bases at J, with 15 bases between. The CDR3 has 15 amino acids. Germline-derived CDR1 and CDR2 are SGHAT and FQNNGV.

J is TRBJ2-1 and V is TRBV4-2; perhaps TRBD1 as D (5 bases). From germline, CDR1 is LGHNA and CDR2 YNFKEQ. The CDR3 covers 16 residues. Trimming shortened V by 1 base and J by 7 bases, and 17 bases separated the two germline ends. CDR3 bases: TGTGCCAGCAGCCAAGTCGGCTTAAGCTCAGGGAATGAGCAGTTCTTC. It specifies CASSQVGLSSGNEQFF.

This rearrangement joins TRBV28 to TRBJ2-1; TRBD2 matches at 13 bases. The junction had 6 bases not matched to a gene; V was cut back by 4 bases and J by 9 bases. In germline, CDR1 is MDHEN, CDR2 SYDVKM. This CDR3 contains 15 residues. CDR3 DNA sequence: TGTGCCAGCAGTTACGGGACTAGCGGGATAGGTGAGCAGTTCTTC. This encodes CASSYGTSGIGEQFF.

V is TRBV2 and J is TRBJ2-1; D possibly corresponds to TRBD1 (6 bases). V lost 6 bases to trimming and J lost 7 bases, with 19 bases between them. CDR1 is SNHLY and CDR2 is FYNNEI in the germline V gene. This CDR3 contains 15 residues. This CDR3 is CASRVQGAMINEQFF. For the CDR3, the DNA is TGTGCCAGCAGGGTACAGGGTGCTATGATAAATGAGCAGTTCTTC.

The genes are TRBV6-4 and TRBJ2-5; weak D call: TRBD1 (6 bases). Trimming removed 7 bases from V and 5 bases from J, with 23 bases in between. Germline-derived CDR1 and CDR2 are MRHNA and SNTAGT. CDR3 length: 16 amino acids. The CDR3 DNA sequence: TGTGCCAGCAACCCGGGACAATTCAACGACGGGGAGACCCAGTACTTC. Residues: CASNPGQFNDGETQYF.

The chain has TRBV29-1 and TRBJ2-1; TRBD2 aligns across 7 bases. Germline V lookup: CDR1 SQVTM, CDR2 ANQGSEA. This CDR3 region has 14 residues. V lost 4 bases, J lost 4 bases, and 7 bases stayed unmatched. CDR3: CSVAGGSSYNEQFF. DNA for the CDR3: TGCAGCGTTGCCGGCGGGAGTTCGTACAATGAGCAGTTCTTC.

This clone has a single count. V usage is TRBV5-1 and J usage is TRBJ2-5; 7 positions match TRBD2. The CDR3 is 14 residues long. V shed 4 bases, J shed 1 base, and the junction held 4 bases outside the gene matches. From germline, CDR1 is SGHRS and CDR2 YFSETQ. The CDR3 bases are TGCGCCAGCAGCATACCTAGCGGCCAAGAGACCCAGTACTTC. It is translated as CASSIPSGQETQYF.

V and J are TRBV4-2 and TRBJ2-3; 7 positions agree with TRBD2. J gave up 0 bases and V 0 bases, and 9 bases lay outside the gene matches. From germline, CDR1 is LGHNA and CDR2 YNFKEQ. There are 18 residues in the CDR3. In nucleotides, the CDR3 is TGTGCCAGCAGCCAAGAGCGGCCTAGCGGTTTTAGCACAGATACGCAGTATTTT. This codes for CASSQERPSGFSTDTQYF.

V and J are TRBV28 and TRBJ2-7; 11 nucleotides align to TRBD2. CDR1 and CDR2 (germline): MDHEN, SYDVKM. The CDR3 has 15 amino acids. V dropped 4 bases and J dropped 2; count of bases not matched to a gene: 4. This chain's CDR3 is CASSSLAGGTYEQYF. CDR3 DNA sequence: TGTGCCAGCAGTTCTCTAGCGGGAGGAACCTACGAGCAGTACTTC.

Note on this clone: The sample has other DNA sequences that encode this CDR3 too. The DNA for the CDR3 is TGTGCCAGCAGCCGTTTAGCGGGACCTAACACCGGGGAGCTGTTTTTT. Protein product: CASSRLAGPNTGELFF. The chain links TRBV7-8 to TRBJ2-2; TRBD2 aligns across 8 bases. V gave up 5 bases and J gave up 2 bases; unmatched junction bases: 7. Germline values: CDR1 SGHVS, CDR2 FQNEAQ. The CDR3 has 16 amino acids. Supplemented by reference TRBV7-8 and TRBJ2-2, the full variable domain reads GAGVSQSPRYKVAKRGQDVALRCDPISGHVSLFWYQQALGQGPEFLTYFQNEAQLDKSGLPSDRFFAERPEGSVSTLKIQRTQQEDSAVYLCASSRLAGPNTGELFFGEGSRLTVL.

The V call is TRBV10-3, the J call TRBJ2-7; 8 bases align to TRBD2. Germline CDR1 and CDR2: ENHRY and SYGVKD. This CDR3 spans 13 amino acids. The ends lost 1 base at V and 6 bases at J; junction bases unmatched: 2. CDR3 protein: CAISEWTSTEQYF. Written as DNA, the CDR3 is TGTGCCATCAGTGAGTGGACTAGCACCGAGCAGTACTTC.